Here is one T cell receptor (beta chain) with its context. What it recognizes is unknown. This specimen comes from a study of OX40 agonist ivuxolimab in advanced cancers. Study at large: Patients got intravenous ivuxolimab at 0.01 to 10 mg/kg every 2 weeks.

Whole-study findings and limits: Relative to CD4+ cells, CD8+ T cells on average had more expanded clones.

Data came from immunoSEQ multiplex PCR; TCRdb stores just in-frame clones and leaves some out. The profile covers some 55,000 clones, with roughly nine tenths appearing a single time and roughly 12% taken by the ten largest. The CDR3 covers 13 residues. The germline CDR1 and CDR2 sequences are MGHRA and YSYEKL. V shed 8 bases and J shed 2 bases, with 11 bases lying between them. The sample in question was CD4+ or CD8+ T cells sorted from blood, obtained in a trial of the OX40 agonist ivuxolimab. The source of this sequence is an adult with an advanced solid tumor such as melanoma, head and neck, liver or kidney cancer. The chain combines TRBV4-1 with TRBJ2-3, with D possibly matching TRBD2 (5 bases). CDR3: CASRREPTDTQYF. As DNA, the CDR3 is TGCGCCAGCCGACGGGAACCCACAGATACGCAGTATTTT.